The 28 T cell receptor beta chains below were found in one sample sequenced in a study of CD8+CD57+ T cells in acquired aplastic anemia. Genomic DNA acted as the template from which TCR beta VDJ combination and CDR3 sequence profiling were carried out. A single record per CDR3 protein comes from TCRdb applying MiXCR to the reads. This sample has 180,000 or so distinct CDR3 sequences, with 40% to 55% found just once. Sequenced input: sorted CD4+, CD8+, or CD8+CD57+ T cells (not recorded which) from PBMCs. These receptors originate from a human donor in good health.

This clonotype was recorded many times. The rearrangement uses TRBV28 and TRBJ2-5, with no clear D. Germline-derived CDR1 and CDR2 are MDHEN and SYDVKM. The V and J ends lost 5 bases and 0 bases respectively, with 7 bases between them. CDR3 length: 13 residues. CDR3 coding DNA: TGTGCCAGCAGTCCCGGGTACCAAGAGACCCAGTACTTC. Amino acids: CASSPGYQETQYF.

The chain carries TRBV7-9 and TRBJ2-5; D is unresolved. In germline, CDR1 is SEHNR, CDR2 FQNEAQ (reference sequence). The CDR3 consists of 15 residues. The V gene lost 1 base and the J gene lost 4 bases, with 13 bases spanning the gap. The CDR3 here is CASSLELSMLETQYF. The CDR3 DNA reads TGTGCCAGCAGCTTAGAACTCTCGATGCTAGAGACCCAGTACTTC.

Of note for this clonotype: A clone one base away is much larger, so this may be a read error. The rearrangement joins TRBV12-3 or TRBV12-4 to TRBJ2-5; a weak D match, TRBD1 (7 bases). This CDR3 contains 14 residues. The CDR3 sequence is CASGLSGGGETQYF. The CDR3 DNA is TGTGCCAGCGGTTTATCAGGGGGAGGCGAGACCCAGTACTTC.

This clonotype was counted many times. This sequence joins TRBV7-8 and TRBJ2-5; 9 nucleotides agree with TRBD1. Per germline, CDR1 SGHVS and CDR2 FQNEAQ. With 1 base clipped from V and 5 bases from J, the junction kept 8 bases outside the gene matches. The CDR3 has 16 amino acids. CDR3 loop: CASSLGGQGSRETQYF. For the CDR3, the DNA is TGTGCCAGCAGCTTAGGGGGACAGGGAAGTAGGGAGACCCAGTACTTC.

This clonotype was counted many times. The chain combines TRBV12-3 or TRBV12-4 with TRBJ1-1; D gene unclear. This CDR3 is built from 13 residues. Trimming stripped 5 bases from V and 4 bases from J, with 11 bases between. In nucleotides, the CDR3 is TGTGCCAGCAGTCCCCTCCGGGGCACTGAAGCTTTCTTT. Translated, it gives CASSPLRGTEAFF.

The chain combines TRBV5-4 with TRBJ1-3, with D possibly being TRBD1 (6 bases). CDR1 and CDR2 (germline): SGHNT, YYREEE (reference sequence). V dropped 1 base and J dropped 6 bases, with 11 bases sitting between them. The CDR3 extends over 14 amino acids. The CDR3 DNA sequence: TGTGCCAGCAGCTTGCCAGGGGTTCCAAACACCATATATTTT. Its protein is CASSLPGVPNTIYF.

This rearrangement joins TRBV10-3 to TRBJ2-3; TRBD1 matches 9 bases. Germline-derived CDR1 and CDR2 are ENHRY and SYGVKD. The length of the CDR3 is 16 residues. The V and J ends lost 4 bases and 0 bases, in that order; junction bases with no gene match: 5. DNA of the CDR3: TGTGCCATCAGTGGAACCGGGACAGGGAGCACAGATACGCAGTATTTT. It translates to CAISGTGTGSTDTQYF.

With regard to this clonotype: The limits of the CDR3 on the DNA are not certain, so only TCRdb's listed CDR3 is given. The rearrangement links TRBV11-2 to TRBJ2-5; TRBD1, the table's D call, lacks a check against the DNA. The CDR3 has 18 residues if both end residues are counted. The V gene's germline CDR1 is SGHAT and CDR2 FQNNGV. The CDR3 loop is CASIYLCSVDRAQETQYF.

This clonotype was recorded at least ten times. The gene calls are TRBV19 and TRBJ2-1; weak D call: TRBD2 (5 bases). The CDR3 has 14 amino acids. Germline CDR1 is LNHDA and CDR2 is SQIVND (reference sequence). V was cut by 8 bases and J by 6 bases, with 17 bases left in between. Written as DNA, the CDR3 is TGTGCCAGTTCTTCGAGGAGGCGGAGCAATGAGCAGTTCTTC. As protein: CASSSRRRSNEQFF. The complete variable domain, with remaining parts taken from reference TRBV19 and TRBJ2-1, reads DGGITQSPKYLFRKEGQNVTLSCEQNLNHDAMYWYRQDPGQGLRLIYYSQIVNDFQKGDIAEGYSVSREKKESFPLTVTSAQKNPTAFYLCASSSRRRSNEQFFGPGTRLTVL.

As for this clonotype: It may be a read error: a sequence one base away is much more abundant. This chain links TRBV19 with TRBJ1-5, with D possibly being TRBD1 (5 bases). V shed 3 bases and J shed 6 bases, with 15 bases lying between them. Germline V gives CDR1 LNHDA, CDR2 SQIVND (reference sequence). This CDR3 region has 15 residues. In nucleotides, the CDR3 is TGTGCCAGTAGTATTGGGAGGGGACGGGGTCAGCCCCAGCATTTT. This translates into CASSIGRGRGQPQHF.

This clonotype was seen once. J is TRBJ2-7 and V is TRBV20-1; TRBD1 agrees at 7 bases. This CDR3 is 15 amino acids long. CDR1 DFQATT and CDR2 SNEGSKA come from the germline V gene (reference sequence). V was pared by 0 bases and J by 5 bases, with 10 bases of the junction left unmatched. As DNA, the CDR3 is TGCAGTGCTAGAGATACACGAGGGGGCAACGACGAGCAGTACTTC. This sequence encodes CSARDTRGGNDEQYF.

The V and J genes are TRBV2 and TRBJ2-7, with D unresolved. Trimming took off 1 base at V and 5 bases at J, with 12 bases between the two ends. The germline V gene has CDR1 SNHLY and CDR2 FYNNEI. The CDR3 sequence is 14 residues long. Here the CDR3 DNA reads TGTGCCAGCAGTGAAGAGGCGACTCCAAACGAGCAGTACTTC. Residues: CASSEEATPNEQYF.

The CDR3, as DNA: TGTGCCAGTAGTCTCCGGGACGGACTATATTCACCCCTCCACTTT. Protein product: CASSLRDGLYSPLHF. The genes are TRBV19 and TRBJ1-6; weak D call: TRBD1 (5 bases). CDR1 and CDR2 from the germline V gene are LNHDA and SQIVND (reference sequence). The V end was cut by 5 bases, the J end by 8 bases, with 16 bases between. CDR3 length: 15 residues.

This clonotype was recorded only once. The junction differs from germline at one of its ends, possibly a read error. The chain uses TRBV18 and TRBJ2-5; D possibly corresponds to TRBD1 (5 bases). CDR3 size: 15 residues. CDR1 and CDR2 from the germline V gene are KGHSH and LQKENI. The CDR3 loop reads CASPPPGHEQETQYF. CDR3 bases: TGTGCCAGCCCACCACCAGGACACGAACAAGAGACCCAGTACTTC. The whole variable domain, filled in from reference TRBV18 and TRBJ2-5, reads NAGVMQNPRHLVRRRGQEARLRCSPMKGHSHVYWYRQLPEEGLKFMVYLQKENIIDESGMPKERFSAEFPKEGPSILRIQQVVRGDSAAYFCASPPPGHEQETQYFGPGTRLLVL.

The chain employs TRBV4-2 and TRBJ1-1; D is perhaps TRBD1 (6 bases). Germline V gives CDR1 LGHNA, CDR2 YNFKEQ. There are 16 residues in the CDR3. V lost 8 bases, J lost 7 bases, and 26 bases lay in between. CDR3 sequence (DNA): TGTGCCAGCCGCCCGGGCGGGGGGCGTATGGACATTGAAGCTTTCTTT. It yields the protein CASRPGGGRMDIEAFF.

This clonotype was seen many times. This rearrangement joins TRBV7-2 to TRBJ1-2; TRBD1 aligns across 8 bases. The CDR3 extends over 15 amino acids. Germline CDR1 is SGHTA and CDR2 is FQGNSA. Losses at the gene ends were 0 bases for V and 4 bases for J; bases not matched to a gene: 4. Here the CDR3 reads CASSLAAGGAYGYTF. The DNA for the CDR3 is TGTGCCAGCAGCTTAGCGGCAGGGGGCGCCTATGGCTACACCTTC. Based on the CDR3 plus reference TRBV7-2 and TRBJ1-2, the full variable domain is GAGVSQSPSNKVTEKGKDVELRCDPISGHTALYWYRQSLGQGLEFLIYFQGNSAPDKSGLPSDRFSAERTGGSVSTLTIQRTQQEDSAVYLCASSLAAGGAYGYTFGSGTRLTVV.

This clonotype turned up a few times. The rearrangement links TRBV10-1 to TRBJ1-2, with D perhaps matching TRBD1 (5 bases). Germline V gene data show CDR1 as WNHNN and CDR2 as SYGVQD (reference sequence). This CDR3 has 15 amino acids. Trimming stripped 2 bases from V and 4 bases from J, with 14 bases between. The CDR3 region is CASSERDSQLYGYTF. CDR3 bases: TGCGCCAGCAGTGAGCGAGACAGCCAACTCTATGGCTACACCTTC.

In this sample, this clonotype turned up a few times. The V and J genes are TRBV15 and TRBJ1-5; D is undetermined. CDR1 is LNHNV, CDR2 YYDKDF, per germline (reference sequence). The CDR3 is made up of 13 amino acids. V lost 0 bases to trimming and J lost 4 bases, with 4 bases between them. CDR3 amino acids: CATSRDRNQPQHF. Written as DNA, the CDR3 is TGTGCCACCAGCAGAGATCGGAATCAGCCCCAGCATTTT.

This clonotype has a count of ten or more. This chain links TRBV7-2 with TRBJ2-7; D unresolved. V was trimmed by 5 bases and J by 5 bases, leaving 16 bases between them. This CDR3 has 14 amino acids. CDR1 is SGHTA and CDR2 is FQGNSA in the germline V gene. CDR3 nucleotide sequence: TGTGCCAGCAGCAAAGAAAGACCGCCCCACGAGCAGTACTTC. Amino acids: CASSKERPPHEQYF.

This chain links TRBV2 with TRBJ2-1; 8 bases line up with TRBD2. The V gene end was trimmed by 6 bases and the J gene end by 8 bases; junction bases not matched to a gene: 12. CDR3 length: 15 amino acids. Germline V gene data show CDR1 as SNHLY and CDR2 as FYNNEI. CDR3 nucleotide sequence: TGTGCCAGCAGGACCGGGACTAGTGTCGTGGATGAGCAGTTCTTC. Translating it yields CASRTGTSVVDEQFF.

This clonotype was picked up one time. A read error may produce the germline difference seen at one junction end. The rearrangement joins TRBV7-7 to TRBJ2-5; D perhaps matches TRBD2 (6 bases). CDR1 and CDR2 (germline): SSHAT, FNYEAQ (reference sequence). The CDR3 sequence is 16 residues long. CDR3 loop: CASSLGGTGARETQYF. DNA of the CDR3: TGTGCTAGCAGCTTAGGAGGGACTGGGGCCCGGGAGACCCAGTACTTC.

This chain links TRBV28 with TRBJ2-7; 9 positions agree with TRBD1. Germline V gene data show CDR1 as MDHEN and CDR2 as SYDVKM. The CDR3 has 15 residues. Trimming removed 6 bases from V and 1 base from J; junction bases left unmatched: 7. The CDR3 region is CASRSTGQGSYEQYF. CDR3 coding DNA: TGTGCCAGCAGGTCAACGGGACAGGGTTCCTACGAGCAGTACTTC.

This chain links TRBV9 with TRBJ2-5; D remains unclear. Trimming cost V 0 bases and J 5 bases, with 8 bases left between them. CDR1 is SGDLS, CDR2 YYNGEE, per germline. The CDR3 covers 13 residues. Here the CDR3 DNA reads TGTGCCAGCAGCGTAGCCGGGTGGGAGACCCAGTACTTC. Its protein product is CASSVAGWETQYF.

This clonotype showed up just once. V gene TRBV29-1 combines with J gene TRBJ2-7; the match to TRBD1 covers 7 bases. Unmatched junction bases numbered 16, after V lost 7 bases and J lost 7 bases. The CDR3 totals 14 residues. Germline CDR1 and CDR2: SQVTM and ANQGSEA. Here the CDR3 DNA reads TGCAGCGCTCGACCGGACAGGAACCCTACGGAGCAGTACTTC. This sequence encodes CSARPDRNPTEQYF.

The J gene is TRBJ2-3, the V gene TRBV14, with 12 bases matching TRBD2. From germline, CDR1 is SGHDN and CDR2 FVKESK. The CDR3 runs to 17 residues. J was trimmed by 6 bases and V by 0 bases; bases with no gene match: 7. The CDR3 protein is CASSQEYGLAGQDTQYF. The CDR3 DNA follows: TGTGCCAGCAGCCAAGAATACGGACTAGCGGGACAGGATACGCAGTATTTT.

The V gene is TRBV20-1, the J gene TRBJ1-2; TRBD1 agrees at 8 bases. The germline V gene encodes CDR1 DFQATT and CDR2 SNEGSKA (reference sequence). With 0 bases clipped from V and 5 bases from J, the junction kept 5 bases outside the gene matches. The CDR3 spans 14 residues. In DNA, the CDR3 is TGCAGTGCTAGAGATACAGGGGGTGGGTATGGCTACACCTTC. Translated, it gives CSARDTGGGYGYTF.

The chain carries TRBV10-3 and TRBJ1-5; D is uncertain. CDR1 and CDR2 from the germline V gene are ENHRY and SYGVKD. Trimming cost V 4 bases and J 2 bases, with 12 bases left between them. The CDR3 spans 15 residues. Written as DNA, the CDR3 is TGTGCCATCAGTGTCGCATGGGGAGGCAATCAGCCCCAGCATTTT. It encodes CAISVAWGGNQPQHF.

CDR3 protein: CASSASGSYNEQFF. CDR3 coding DNA: TGCGCCAGCAGTGCTAGCGGGAGCTACAATGAGCAGTTCTTC. The rearrangement joins TRBV5-1 to TRBJ2-1; 10 positions match TRBD2. The V and J ends lost 5 bases and 3 bases, in that order; junction bases with no gene match: 2. This CDR3 has 14 amino acids. Per germline, CDR1 SGHRS and CDR2 YFSETQ.